The clone carrying this TCR beta chain was observed many times. The germline V gene encodes CDR1 MGHRA and CDR2 YSYEKL. This CDR3 has 14 amino acids. V lost 0 bases, J lost 2 bases, and 7 bases lay in between. The source material, RNA transcripts, was used to amplify TCR beta CDR3 regions. A set of HTBI primers served as the primers for a first-round RT-PCR of the TCR CDR3. TCRdb analysed the multiplex PCR reads with MiXCR anew, one entry per CDR3 protein. Among 350,000 or so distinct CDR3 sequences listed, about a sixth were seen once. The data were obtained in a study of T cells in Graves' hyperthyroidism and ophthalmopathy.

Sequencing was carried out using blood. This sequence originates from a woman in her thirties or forties with Graves' ophthalmopathy. The chain recombines TRBV4-1 with TRBJ2-5; D is unclear. The CDR3 DNA is TGCGCCAGCAGCCAAGACCCAGGACAAGAGACCCAGTACTTC. This codes for CASSQDPGQETQYF.